Listed below are T cell receptor beta chains from one sample, sequenced in a study of vaccination effects on CD4 cells after COVID-19. Which antigens these TCRs recognize remains unknown. Some clones are missing from TCRdb's copy, which holds only in-frame ones; the method was immunoSEQ multiplex PCR. The sample carries about 46,000 clones, 74% recorded once. This sample comprised CD4+ T cells from PBMCs cultured without peptide, obtained before COVID-19 vaccination. The receptors derive from a human donor who had a prior SARS-CoV-2 infection. The CDR3 runs from the conserved cysteine through the conserved F or W. D genes are given only for firm matches. A clone size is listed for some rows: how often the clone was seen (once, few, many), or a class if it is expanded.

v_call: TRBV6-5
d_call: TRBD1
j_call: TRBJ1-4
clone_size: NA
cdr3_nt: TGTGCCAGCAGGAAGACAGGGATACAAAAACTGTTTTTT
cdr3_aa: CASRKTGIQKLFF

v_call: TRBV18
d_call: NA
j_call: TRBJ1-2
clone_size: NA
cdr3_nt: TGTGCCAGCTCACCAACGGGGAACCACTATGGCTACACCTTC
cdr3_aa: CASSPTGNHYGYTF

v_call: TRBV5-3
d_call: NA
j_call: TRBJ2-7
clone_size: few
cdr3_nt: TGTGCCAGAAGCTTGGGGGATCACAGAACCTACGAGCAGTACTTC
cdr3_aa: CARSLGDHRTYEQYF

v_call: TRBV12-5
d_call: TRBD2
j_call: TRBJ2-1
clone_size: once
cdr3_nt: TGTGCTAGTGCCCTAACGGCGCGGGGGAACGAAGAGCAGTTCTTC
cdr3_aa: CASALTARGNEEQFF

v_call: TRBV27
d_call: NA
j_call: TRBJ1-1
clone_size: NA
cdr3_nt: TGTGCCAGCAGTTTATTTTTGGGGGCCCCCACTGAAGCTTTCTTT
cdr3_aa: CASSLFLGAPTEAFF

v_call: TRBV9
d_call: TRBD1
j_call: TRBJ2-7
clone_size: NA
cdr3_nt: TGTGCCAGCAGCGTCTCGGACAGGCCCTCCTACGAGCAGTACTTC
cdr3_aa: CASSVSDRPSYEQYF

v_call: TRBV6-5
d_call: TRBD1
j_call: TRBJ1-2
clone_size: NA
cdr3_nt: TGTGCCAGCAGGTCCGGGACAGGGCGTGGCTACACCTTC
cdr3_aa: CASRSGTGRGYTF

v_call: TRBV4-2
d_call: TRBD1
j_call: TRBJ1-2
clone_size: NA
cdr3_nt: TGTGCCAGCAGCCAAGACGCTGGACAGGGACGAAGCTACACCTTC
cdr3_aa: CASSQDAGQGRSYTF

v_call: TRBV12-5
d_call: TRBD2
j_call: TRBJ2-1
clone_size: few
cdr3_nt: TGTGCTAGTGGTTCCAGACGAAGGGCGGTGGGACTAGCGGGTCTCAATGAGCAGTTCTTC
cdr3_aa: CASGSRRRAVGLAGLNEQFF

v_call: TRBV5-1
d_call: NA
j_call: TRBJ2-1
clone_size: NA
cdr3_nt: TGCGCCAGCAGCGCCGAAAGCTCCTACAATGAGCAGTTCTTC
cdr3_aa: CASSAESSYNEQFF

v_call: TRBV9
d_call: TRBD2
j_call: TRBJ2-3
clone_size: NA
cdr3_nt: TGTGCCAGCAGCGTAGGGGTCCGGACTAGGGGTTATACGCAGTATTTT
cdr3_aa: CASSVGVRTRGYTQYF

v_call: TRBV28
d_call: TRBD2
j_call: TRBJ2-5
clone_size: once
cdr3_nt: TGTGCCAGCAGTCCAATACTAGCGGGAGGATCGGGGGAGACCCAGTACTTC
cdr3_aa: CASSPILAGGSGETQYF

v_call: TRBV9
d_call: TRBD2
j_call: TRBJ2-1
clone_size: NA
cdr3_nt: TGTGCCAGCAGCGTAGGGCTAGCGGGAGGTTACAATGAGCAGTTCTTC
cdr3_aa: CASSVGLAGGYNEQFF

v_call: TRBV18
d_call: TRBD1
j_call: TRBJ1-5
clone_size: NA
cdr3_nt: TGTGCCAGCTCGCCGACAGGGAACCAGCCCCAGCATTTT
cdr3_aa: CASSPTGNQPQHF

v_call: TRBV15
d_call: NA
j_call: TRBJ2-3
clone_size: NA
cdr3_nt: TGTGCCACTAGGGGGGCCACAGATACGCAGTATTTT
cdr3_aa: CATRGATDTQYF

v_call: TRBV12-3/TRBV12-4
d_call: NA
j_call: TRBJ2-6
clone_size: NA
cdr3_nt: TGTGCCAGCAGTTTAAAGGTGGTGGCCCTGACTTTC
cdr3_aa: CASSLKVVALTF

v_call: TRBV7-3
d_call: TRBD2
j_call: TRBJ2-5
clone_size: NA
cdr3_nt: TGTGCCAGCAGCTTAACGGCTAGCGGGATAAAAGAGACCCAGTACTTC
cdr3_aa: CASSLTASGIKETQYF

v_call: TRBV7-9
d_call: NA
j_call: TRBJ2-5
clone_size: NA
cdr3_nt: TGTGCCAGCAGCTTAGGTGTAGCTCGCGAGACCCAGTACTTC
cdr3_aa: CASSLGVARETQYF

v_call: TRBV3-1/TRBV3-2
d_call: NA
j_call: TRBJ2-1
clone_size: few
cdr3_nt: TGTGCCAGCCGCGCGGTGTCGGATGAGCAGTTCTTC
cdr3_aa: CASRAVSDEQFF

v_call: TRBV19
d_call: NA
j_call: TRBJ2-3
clone_size: NA
cdr3_nt: TGTGCCAGTAGTATCGGAGGGTTGCCAGATACGCAGTATTTT
cdr3_aa: CASSIGGLPDTQYF

v_call: TRBV18
d_call: NA
j_call: TRBJ1-5
clone_size: NA
cdr3_nt: TGTGCCAGCTCAAACCGGGGGGGGCGAGTTCAGCCCCAGCATTTT
cdr3_aa: CASSNRGGRVQPQHF

v_call: TRBV6-5
d_call: NA
j_call: TRBJ2-5
clone_size: NA
cdr3_nt: TGTGCCAGCAGTTATGTTGGGGGCGCTAATGGAGAGACCCAGTACTTC
cdr3_aa: CASSYVGGANGETQYF

v_call: TRBV5-1
d_call: NA
j_call: TRBJ2-3
clone_size: NA
cdr3_nt: TGCGCCAGCAGCTTGGCCGCTGGGGTGGATACGCAGTATTTT
cdr3_aa: CASSLAAGVDTQYF

v_call: TRBV9
d_call: TRBD1
j_call: TRBJ2-1
clone_size: NA
cdr3_nt: TGTGCCAGCAGCGTAGTCGGGACAGGGGGCTACAATGAGCAGTTCTTC
cdr3_aa: CASSVVGTGGYNEQFF

v_call: TRBV3-1/TRBV3-2
d_call: NA
j_call: TRBJ2-3
clone_size: NA
cdr3_nt: TGTGCCAGCAGCCTTCTAGGGCGGAATACGCAGTATTTT
cdr3_aa: CASSLLGRNTQYF

v_call: TRBV12-5
d_call: TRBD2
j_call: TRBJ2-3
clone_size: NA
cdr3_nt: TGTGCTAGTGGTTTGGGGGTGCGGGCGGGGGGGCTCACAGATACGCAGTATTTT
cdr3_aa: CASGLGVRAGGLTDTQYF

v_call: TRBV25-1
d_call: NA
j_call: TRBJ2-3
clone_size: NA
cdr3_nt: TGTGCCAGCAACCGGGGGACAGATACGCAGTATTTT
cdr3_aa: CASNRGTDTQYF

v_call: TRBV7-8
d_call: NA
j_call: TRBJ1-1
clone_size: once
cdr3_nt: TGTGCCAGCAGCTTAGGACCGTCGAATTTGAACACTGAAGCTTTCTTT
cdr3_aa: CASSLGPSNLNTEAFF

v_call: TRBV19
d_call: NA
j_call: TRBJ2-3
clone_size: few
cdr3_nt: TGTGCCAGTAGCCCTTTCAGGGGGAGGGGAGATACGCAGTATTTT
cdr3_aa: CASSPFRGRGDTQYF

v_call: TRBV2
d_call: NA
j_call: TRBJ1-1
clone_size: few
cdr3_nt: TGTGCCAGCAGTGAACAGGTTTCCACTGAAGCTTTCTTT
cdr3_aa: CASSEQVSTEAFF

v_call: TRBV7-8
d_call: NA
j_call: TRBJ2-6
clone_size: once
cdr3_nt: TGTGCCAGCTGTGCACAACCCTCTGGGGCCAACGTCCTGACTTTC
cdr3_aa: CASCAQPSGANVLTF

v_call: TRBV5-1
d_call: TRBD1
j_call: TRBJ1-1
clone_size: NA
cdr3_nt: TGCGCCAGCAGCTTGGCACAGGGGGATGGAGCTTTCTTT
cdr3_aa: CASSLAQGDGAFF

v_call: TRBV2
d_call: NA
j_call: TRBJ1-1
clone_size: NA
cdr3_nt: TGTGCCAGCAGTGAAAGCGGACCAATCCAAGCTTTCTTT
cdr3_aa: CASSESGPIQAFF